Sequencing of this TCR beta chain was carried out in a study of CXCR3-negative and CXCR3-positive naive CD8 T cells. Germline-derived CDR1 and CDR2 are SNHLY and FYNNEI. The length of the CDR3 is 13 residues. Subsets of CD8+ T cells were each sorted in triplicate at approximately 300,000 cells apiece. Notes on this clonotype: Its antigen is not known.

General study results and limits: Researchers reported similar TRBV-TRBJ usage in naive CXCR3-negative and CXCR3-positive cells, though memory differed. CXCR3-negative naive cells had less hydrophobic TRB CDR3s than did CXCR3-positive naive cells.

5' RACE that incorporated UMI labels was used to prepare the TRB cDNA libraries. TCRdb re-analyzed the 5' RACE reads; it lists each CDR3 protein once, without DNA. The sample has approximately 140,000 distinct CDR3 sequences; the top ten hold 0.25% to 0.3%. Sequencing used naive CXCR3+ CD8+ T cells from blood. Subset defined: CD45RO-CCR7+CD27+CD95- naive CD8+ T cells expressing CXCR3 (TNR3+). J is TRBJ2-7 and V is TRBV2; TCRdb's assignment of TRBD1 cannot be checked, as there is no DNA. This sequence originates from a human donor in good health. Some clones in this sample may be carry-over from other donors' samples. The CDR3: CASDRDVTYEQYF.